The rows below give T cell receptor beta chains drawn from one sample of a study of blood T cell repertoires in COVID-19. Profiled with immunoSEQ multiplex PCR; TCRdb holds only in-frame clones, not every one. The table shows about 120,000 clones, with 86% occurring only once. Sequencing was performed on peripheral blood. These receptors originate from a man in his forties or fifties with acute or convalescent COVID-19. Both conserved end residues are part of each CDR3. A D gene is named only where the DNA matches it firmly. Only some rows state a clone size, as once, few, many or a class for expanded clones.

v_gene	d_gene	abundance	len	j_gene	CDR3aa	CDR3nt
TRBV30	NA	once	12	TRBJ1-5	CACAGTNQPQHF	TGTGCCTGTGCGGGTACCAATCAGCCCCAGCATTTT
TRBV6-6	TRBD1	NA	16	TRBJ2-7	CASSYWTGENSYEQYF	TGTGCCAGCAGTTACTGGACAGGGGAAAACTCCTACGAGCAGTACTTC
TRBV20-1	NA	NA	14	TRBJ2-5	CSASSPGQKETQYF	TGCAGTGCTAGTTCGCCAGGGCAGAAAGAGACCCAGTACTTC
TRBV27	TRBD2	NA	16	TRBJ2-3	CASSGTSGRLTDTQYF	TGTGCCAGCAGTGGGACTAGCGGGAGGTTGACAGATACGCAGTATTTT
TRBV27	NA	NA	16	TRBJ1-4	CASSFGGGATNEKLFF	TGTGCCAGCAGTTTCGGCGGGGGCGCAACTAATGAAAAACTGTTTTTT
TRBV18	NA	NA	14	TRBJ2-1	CASSPDGRGNEQFF	TGTGCCAGCTCACCGGATGGGCGAGGGAATGAGCAGTTCTTC
TRBV2	TRBD1	NA	13	TRBJ1-4	CASSDDRDEKLFF	TGTGCCAGCAGTGACGACAGGGATGAAAAACTGTTTTTT
TRBV6-6	TRBD1	NA	15	TRBJ1-5	CASSYGTGGNQPQHF	TGTGCCAGCAGTTACGGAACAGGGGGGAATCAGCCCCAGCATTTT
TRBV6-1	NA	few	15	TRBJ1-6	CASSEMILSNSPLHF	TGTGCCAGCAGTGAAATGATATTGAGCAATTCACCCCTCCACTTT
TRBV6-1	TRBD2	NA	19	TRBJ2-6	CASSDPGGRISTGANVLTF	TGTGCCAGCAGTGACCCGGGGGGGCGGATTAGCACTGGGGCCAACGTCCTGACTTTC
TRBV3-1/TRBV3-2	TRBD1	NA	14	TRBJ2-7	CASSRGTGSYEQYF	TGTGCCAGCAGCCGGGGGACAGGGAGCTACGAGCAGTACTTC
TRBV10-1	TRBD2	NA	17	TRBJ2-3	CASSRSGTSGSRNTQYF	TGCGCCAGCAGCCGTTCCGGGACTAGCGGGAGTAGGAATACGCAGTATTTT
TRBV27	TRBD2	once	14	TRBJ2-7	CASSLAGDSYEQYF	TGTGCCAGCAGTTTAGCGGGGGACTCCTACGAGCAGTACTTC
TRBV19	NA	few	16	TRBJ1-1	CASSIDSGAGNTEAFF	TGTGCCAGTAGTATAGACTCAGGGGCTGGGAACACTGAAGCTTTCTTT
TRBV7-2	NA	NA	15	TRBJ2-5	CASSLSPGLQETQYF	TGTGCCAGCAGCTTATCTCCGGGACTCCAAGAGACCCAGTACTTC